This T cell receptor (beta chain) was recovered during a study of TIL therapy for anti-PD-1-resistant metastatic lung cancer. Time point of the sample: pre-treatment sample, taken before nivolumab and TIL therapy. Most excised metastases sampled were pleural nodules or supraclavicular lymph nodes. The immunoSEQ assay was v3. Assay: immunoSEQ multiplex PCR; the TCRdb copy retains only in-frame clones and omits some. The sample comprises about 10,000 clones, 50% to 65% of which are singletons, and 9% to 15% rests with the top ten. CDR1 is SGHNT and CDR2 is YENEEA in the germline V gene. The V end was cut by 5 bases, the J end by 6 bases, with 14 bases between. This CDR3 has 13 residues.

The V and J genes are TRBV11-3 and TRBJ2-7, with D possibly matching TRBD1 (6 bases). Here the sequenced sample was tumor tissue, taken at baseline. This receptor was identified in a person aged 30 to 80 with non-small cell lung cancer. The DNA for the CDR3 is TGTGCCAGCAGCGCACAGGGTTTGATCGAGCAGTACTTC. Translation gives CASSAQGLIEQYF.